This is a list of T cell receptor beta chains from one sample in a study of Graves' ophthalmopathy and Graves' hyperthyroidism. TCRdb processed the multiplex PCR reads anew with MiXCR; each CDR3 protein has one entry. The data contain approximately 700,000 distinct CDR3 sequences, about 41% of them seen just once; the ten biggest clones take up more than 2.5%. Sequences were obtained from peripheral blood. These TCRs come from an adult man with Graves' ophthalmopathy. Both conserved end residues are part of each CDR3. D genes are given only for firm matches. Clone sizes are given selectively: once, few, many, or a class where the clone is expanded.

TRBJ1-2	TRBV15	many	-	TGTGCCACCAGCAGAGGGACCACAGGGGGCTACACCTTC	CATSRGTTGGYTF
TRBJ1-5	TRBV29-1	-	TRBD1	TGCAGCGTTCGCACAGGGGAGGGCAATCAGCCCCAGCATTTT	CSVRTGEGNQPQHF
TRBJ1-2	TRBV15	-	-	TGTGCCACCAGCGGAGATGATAACGGGCGCTACACCTTC	CATSGDDNGRYTF
TRBJ2-2	TRBV7-6	-	TRBD1	TGTGCCAGCAGCTGGGGACAGGGCAAGATCGGGGAGCTGTTTTTT	CASSWGQGKIGELFF
TRBJ1-1	TRBV4-1	-	-	TGCGCCAGCAGCCAAGGGCGCCGCATGAACACTGAAGCTTTCTTT	CASSQGRRMNTEAFF
TRBJ1-5	TRBV20-1	-	-	TGCAGTGCTAGGCGGTCTAGCGGGGGGTCTGGTCAGCCCCAGCATTTT	CSARRSSGGSGQPQHF
TRBJ2-7	TRBV25-1	-	-	TGTGCCAGCAGTTTCAGGCATCTGCCCTACGAGCAGTACTTC	CASSFRHLPYEQYF
TRBJ1-2	TRBV24-1	-	-	TGTGCCACCAGTGATCCAACAGGCCATGGCTACACCTTC	CATSDPTGHGYTF
TRBJ1-2	TRBV25-1	many	TRBD1	TGTGCCAGCAGTGCTTCCGGGACAGGGGATCATGGCTACACCTTC	CASSASGTGDHGYTF
TRBJ1-2	TRBV4-3	few	-	TGCGCCAGCAGCCACCAATGGGTGGGGGTTTCGGACTATGGCTACACCTTC	CASSHQWVGVSDYGYTF
TRBJ2-3	TRBV7-9	-	TRBD2	TGTGCCAGCAGCCCAACGGGGGGGGTATCAGATACGCAGTATTTT	CASSPTGGVSDTQYF
TRBJ2-5	TRBV2	few	TRBD1	TGTGCCAGCGACAACAGGGGCATACAAGAGACCCAGTACTTC	CASDNRGIQETQYF
TRBJ2-3	TRBV13	-	-	TGTGCCAGCAGCTTAAAACTAGTGGGAGATACGCAGTATTTT	CASSLKLVGDTQYF
TRBJ1-2	TRBV20-1	few	TRBD1	TGCGGCACCGGGACAGGGGAAAACTATGGCTACACCTTC	CGTGTGENYGYTF
TRBJ1-1	TRBV15	-	-	TGTGCCACCAGCAGAGATGATTTGGACGACACTGAAGCTTTCTTT	CATSRDDLDDTEAFF
TRBJ2-2	TRBV7-7	few	TRBD1	TGTGCCAGCAGCTCGACGACAGGGCCCGGGGAGCTGTTTTTT	CASSSTTGPGELFF
TRBJ2-5	TRBV2	-	TRBD2	TGTGCCAGCAGTGCCCCCTTTCCTAGCGGGGACCAAGAGACCCAGTACTTC	CASSAPFPSGDQETQYF
TRBJ1-1	TRBV14	-	-	TGTGCCAGCCCTAAAGTCAGCGTTGGGGACACTGAAGCTTTCTTT	CASPKVSVGDTEAFF
TRBJ1-6	TRBV6-4	few	-	TGTGCCAGCAGTGTCCAGGACAGCTCCAATAATTCACCCCTCCACTTT	CASSVQDSSNNSPLHF
TRBJ2-5	TRBV20-1	many	-	TGCAGTGCTGAGGGCCTAGCCCAAGAGACCCAGTACTTC	CSAEGLAQETQYF
TRBJ2-5	TRBV5-8	-	TRBD2	TGTACCAGCAGCTTGGCCATTAGCGGGGGGCTGGAGACCCAGTACTTC	CTSSLAISGGLETQYF
TRBJ2-4	TRBV20-1	-	-	TGCAGTGCTAGAGATAGGGTGGAGGGAAACATTCAGTACTTC	CSARDRVEGNIQYF
TRBJ1-5	TRBV2	-	-	TGTGCCAGCAGTCGACAGGCGGATCAGCCCCAGCATTTT	CASSRQADQPQHF
TRBJ2-2	TRBV19	once	-	TGTGCCAGTAGTGTCTCGTCGGGGGCTTCCACCGGGGAGCTGTTTTTT	CASSVSSGASTGELFF
TRBJ1-2	TRBV5-8	many	-	TGTGCCAGCAGCCCGAGGGCCACTTATGGCTACACCTTC	CASSPRATYGYTF
TRBJ2-5	TRBV5-8	many	-	TGTGCCAGCAGCTCCCGGAAGGCCGGAGAGACCCAGTACTTC	CASSSRKAGETQYF
TRBJ1-5	TRBV4-3	few	-	TGCGCCAGCAGCCATTTCCGGGACAGCAATCAGCCCCAGCATTTT	CASSHFRDSNQPQHF
TRBJ1-2	TRBV25-1	-	-	TGTGCCAGCAGTGTCTCCCAGGGGAGCTATGGCTACACCTTC	CASSVSQGSYGYTF
TRBJ1-5	TRBV11-1	few	-	TGCGCCAGCGTAGTGGTCCAGAAAAACAGCTATAATCAGCCCCAGCATTTT	CASVVVQKNSYNQPQHF
TRBJ2-2	TRBV19	many	-	TGTGCCAGTAACCGGGGGCGAAAAACCGGGGAGCTGTTTTTT	CASNRGRKTGELFF
TRBJ2-7	TRBV6-6	-	-	TGTGCCAGCAGTGATTCCGGGGGCTATGGCTCCTACGAGCAGTACTTC	CASSDSGGYGSYEQYF
TRBJ2-5	TRBV29-1	-	-	TGCAGCGTCGAGGTTGGGGGGACAGAGACCCAGTACTTC	CSVEVGGTETQYF
TRBJ1-6	TRBV6-5	many	-	TGTGCCAGCCTCCGGGAGAGGAATACAAATTCACCCCTCCACTTT	CASLRERNTNSPLHF
TRBJ1-6	TRBV6-5	few	-	TGTGCCAGCAACCGGCGGGGGGCCGGTAGGAATTCACCCCTCCACTTT	CASNRRGAGRNSPLHF
TRBJ1-2	TRBV10-2	many	-	TGCGCCAGCAGTCCACAGGGTCGGCCGGGCTACACCTTC	CASSPQGRPGYTF
TRBJ2-7	TRBV11-2	-	TRBD2	TGTGCCAGCAGACGGACTAGCGGGACTTCCTACGAGCAGTACTTC	CASRRTSGTSYEQYF
TRBJ2-5	TRBV7-3	-	-	TGTGCCAGCAGTGATATACAGGGGCGGGGAACCCAGTACTTC	CASSDIQGRGTQYF
TRBJ1-2	TRBV29-1	once	TRBD1	TGCAGCGTTGGACAGGGATCGTCTGGCTACACCTTC	CSVGQGSSGYTF
TRBJ1-1	TRBV29-1	-	-	TGCAGCTTGGGCGGGAACACTGAAGCTTTCTTT	CSLGGNTEAFF
TRBJ1-1	TRBV19	-	-	TGCGCCAGCACCCTGACCCCGGTGGGTACTGAAGCTTTCTTT	CASTLTPVGTEAFF
TRBJ1-1	TRBV15	-	-	TGTGCCACCAGCGCCCATCAAGACACTGAAGCTTTCTTT	CATSAHQDTEAFF
TRBJ1-2	TRBV27	-	-	TGTGCCAGCAGTTTAGATTTGGACGGAGGCTTCTATGGCTACACCTTC	CASSLDLDGGFYGYTF
TRBJ1-5	TRBV6-5	many	TRBD1	TGTGCCAGCAGTTTCGACAGGGATCAGCCCCAGCATTTT	CASSFDRDQPQHF
TRBJ1-5	TRBV12-3/TRBV12-4	many	-	TGTGCCAGCAGTTTACGGGACGGCTATAGCAATCAGCCCCAGCATTTT	CASSLRDGYSNQPQHF
TRBJ2-3	TRBV4-1	-	TRBD2	TGCGCCAGCAGCCAAGACGGACTAGCAGCTAGCACAGATACGCAGTATTTT	CASSQDGLAASTDTQYF
TRBJ2-5	TRBV7-2	many	-	TGTGCCAGCAGCTTAGCCGGAGTACAGGGACAAGAGACCCAGTACTTC	CASSLAGVQGQETQYF
TRBJ1-5	TRBV7-2	-	-	TGTGCCAGCAGCCAGGTACAGGGAGCTAATCAGCCCCAGCATTTT	CASSQVQGANQPQHF
TRBJ1-1	TRBV9	many	-	TGTGCCAGCAGCGAGACCCCCCAGGGGCGAGCTTTCTTT	CASSETPQGRAFF
TRBJ1-2	TRBV9	many	-	TGTGCCAGCAGCGCGTCCGGGGACTCGGGGTATGGCTACACCTTC	CASSASGDSGYGYTF
TRBJ1-6	TRBV2	-	-	TGTGCCAGCAGGGACGGGAATAATTCACCCCTCCACTTT	CASRDGNNSPLHF
TRBJ2-7	TRBV5-1	-	TRBD1	TGCGCCAGCAGCTCCTGGGACAGGGGCTCCTCCTACGAGCAGTACTTC	CASSSWDRGSSYEQYF
TRBJ1-1	TRBV4-3	-	-	TGCGCCAGCAGCCCAGAAAGTTACGGAACATCGAACACTGAAGCTTTCTTT	CASSPESYGTSNTEAFF
TRBJ2-2	TRBV7-3	-	-	TGCGCCAGCAGCCAAGGTATCCTTCGGGCGAAAGCGAACACCGGGGAGCTGTTTTTT	CASSQGILRAKANTGELFF